What follows are 9 T cell receptor beta chains derived from one specimen sequenced in a study of T cell changes during pregnancy in multiple sclerosis. Profiling relied on immunoSEQ multiplex PCR, and the TCRdb table lists in-frame clones only, not all of them. Altogether approximately 90,000 clones are present, 90% to 95% being singletons, with the ten largest covering over 1.5%. The sequencing used peripheral blood, collected after pregnancy. The source of these receptors is a female donor in good health, enrolled as a control in a pregnancy study.

The chain uses TRBV11-2 and TRBJ1-4, with unresolved D. Germline assignment: CDR1 SGHAT and CDR2 FQNNGV. V dropped 8 bases and J dropped 1 base, with 2 bases sitting between them. This CDR3 region has 11 residues. CDR3 sequence (DNA): TGTGCCAGCCGAACTAATGAAAAACTGTTTTTT. Encoded protein: CASRTNEKLFF.

V is TRBV6-5 and J is TRBJ2-7, with 7 bases identical to TRBD1. The V gene's germline CDR1 is MNHEY and CDR2 SVGAGI. J lost 2 bases, V lost 6 bases, and 7 bases had no gene match. The CDR3 extends over 14 amino acids. This CDR3 reads CASRGTVKTYEQYF. In DNA, the CDR3 is TGTGCCAGCAGGGGGACAGTTAAGACCTACGAGCAGTACTTC.

The chain is built from TRBV28 and TRBJ2-1; TRBD2 aligns across 11 bases. The CDR3 runs 16 residues. The trim removed 3 bases at V and 6 bases at J, leaving 7 bases unmatched. Germline CDR1 MDHEN, CDR2 SYDVKM. As DNA, the CDR3 is TGTGCCAGCAGTTTCCAGCTAGCGGGGGGTCGCAATGAGCAGTTCTTC. It yields the protein CASSFQLAGGRNEQFF.

This rearrangement joins TRBV5-8 to TRBJ1-3; possible D gene TRBD1, 5 bases. Germline lookup yields CDR1 SGHTS and CDR2 YDEGEE. This CDR3 has 14 residues. Deletions cut 3 bases from V and 7 bases from J, with 14 bases between. The CDR3 DNA reads as TGTGCCAGCAGCTCCCGTGGGGGGTTGAACACCATATATTTT. This translates into CASSSRGGLNTIYF.

This clone was recorded only once. This CDR3 is CSAEHGLAGGEFF. The CDR3 bases are TGCAGCGCCGAGCACGGACTAGCGGGGGGCGAGTTCTTC. This chain uses TRBV29-1 with TRBJ2-1, with 14 bases lining up with TRBD2. V shed 7 bases, J shed 14 bases, and the junction held 10 bases outside the gene matches. Germline values: CDR1 SQVTM, CDR2 ANQGSEA. The CDR3 has 13 amino acids.

V gene TRBV5-1 combines with J gene TRBJ2-3; TRBD2 agrees at 11 bases. The V gene's germline CDR1 is SGHRS and CDR2 YFSETQ. The J segment lost 6 bases and the V segment lost 6 bases, leaving 9 bases of the junction unmatched. CDR3 size: 15 residues. CDR3 amino acids: CASTPLAGAPDTQYF. CDR3 nucleotides: TGCGCCAGCACCCCACTAGCGGGGGCCCCCGATACGCAGTATTTT.

The chain recombines TRBV13 with TRBJ1-1, with TRBD1 matching 7 bases. This CDR3 comprises 13 residues. Germline assignment: CDR1 PRHDT and CDR2 FYEKMQ (reference sequence). Germline trimming cut 6 bases from V and 1 base from J; bases unmatched to any gene: 2. CDR3 region: CASRWTGNTEAFF. CDR3 bases: TGTGCCAGCAGATGGACAGGGAACACTGAAGCTTTCTTT.

This clone was picked up one time. The CDR3 nucleotides read TGTGCCTGGAGCCCTAGGGACAGGGATACGCAGTATTTT. Protein: CAWSPRDRDTQYF. V is TRBV30 and J is TRBJ2-3, with 8 nucleotides matching TRBD1. This CDR3 spans 13 amino acids. Germline V lookup: CDR1 GTSNPN, CDR2 SVGIG (reference sequence). The J segment lost 6 bases and the V segment lost 3 bases, leaving 5 bases of the junction unmatched.

The V and J genes are TRBV5-6 and TRBJ2-3; 8 bases map to TRBD1. Trimming at V came to 6 bases and at J to 3 bases, leaving 6 bases not matched to a gene. The CDR3 has 14 residues. Per germline, CDR1 SGHDT and CDR2 YYEEEE. The CDR3 is CASIRTGTTDTQYF. In nucleotides, the CDR3 is TGTGCCAGCATCCGGACAGGGACGACAGATACGCAGTATTTT.